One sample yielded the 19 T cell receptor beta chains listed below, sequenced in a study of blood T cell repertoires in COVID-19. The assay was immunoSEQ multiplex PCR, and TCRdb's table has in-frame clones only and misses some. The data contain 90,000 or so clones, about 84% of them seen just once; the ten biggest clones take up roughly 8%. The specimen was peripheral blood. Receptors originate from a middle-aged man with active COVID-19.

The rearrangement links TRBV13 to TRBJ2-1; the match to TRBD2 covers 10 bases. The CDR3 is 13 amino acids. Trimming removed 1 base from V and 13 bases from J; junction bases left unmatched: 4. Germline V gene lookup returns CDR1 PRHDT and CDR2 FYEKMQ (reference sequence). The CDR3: CASSLVGLASQFF. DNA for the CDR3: TGTGCCAGCAGCTTAGTGGGACTAGCGAGTCAGTTCTTC.

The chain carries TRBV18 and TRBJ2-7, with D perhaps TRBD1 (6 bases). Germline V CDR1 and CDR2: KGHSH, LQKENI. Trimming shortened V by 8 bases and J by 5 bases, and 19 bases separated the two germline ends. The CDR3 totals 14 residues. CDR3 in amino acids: CASARQQGGNEQYF. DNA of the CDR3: TGTGCCAGCGCCCGGCAACAGGGCGGCAACGAGCAGTACTTC.

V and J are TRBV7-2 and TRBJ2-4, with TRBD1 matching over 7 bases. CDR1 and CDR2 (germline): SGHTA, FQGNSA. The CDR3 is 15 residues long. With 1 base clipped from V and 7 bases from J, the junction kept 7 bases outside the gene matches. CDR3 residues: CASSLGRGGHNIQYF. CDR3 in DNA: TGTGCCAGCAGCTTAGGTAGAGGGGGCCACAACATTCAGTACTTC.

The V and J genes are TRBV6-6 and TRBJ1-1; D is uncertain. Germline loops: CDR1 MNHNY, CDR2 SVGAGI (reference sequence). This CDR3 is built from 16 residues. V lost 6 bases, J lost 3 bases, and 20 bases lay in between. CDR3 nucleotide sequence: TGTGCCAGCAGCCCCCCCGGCGGCACGGAGGACACTGAAGCTTTCTTT. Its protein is CASSPPGGTEDTEAFF.

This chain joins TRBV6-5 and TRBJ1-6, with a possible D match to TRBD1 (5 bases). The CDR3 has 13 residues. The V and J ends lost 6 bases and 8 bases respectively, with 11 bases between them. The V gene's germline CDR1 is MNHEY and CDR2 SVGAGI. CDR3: CASSNEGDSPLHF. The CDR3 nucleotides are TGTGCCAGCAGCAATGAAGGGGATTCACCCCTCCACTTT.

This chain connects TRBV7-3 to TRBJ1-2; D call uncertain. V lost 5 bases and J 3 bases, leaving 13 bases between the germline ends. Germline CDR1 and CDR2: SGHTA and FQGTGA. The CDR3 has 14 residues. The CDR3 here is CASSPQPGDYGYTF. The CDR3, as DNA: TGTGCCAGCAGCCCCCAACCCGGGGACTATGGCTACACCTTC.

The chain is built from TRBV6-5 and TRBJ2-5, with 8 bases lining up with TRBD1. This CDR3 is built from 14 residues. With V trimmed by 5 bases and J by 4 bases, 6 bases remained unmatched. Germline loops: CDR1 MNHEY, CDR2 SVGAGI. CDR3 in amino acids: CASSNYRGSETQYF. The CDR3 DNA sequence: TGTGCCAGCAGTAACTACAGGGGGTCAGAGACCCAGTACTTC.

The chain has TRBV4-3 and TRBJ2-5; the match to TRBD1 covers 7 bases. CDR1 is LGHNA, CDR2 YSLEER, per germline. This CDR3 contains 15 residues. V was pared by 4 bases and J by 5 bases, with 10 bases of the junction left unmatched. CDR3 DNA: TGCGCCAGCAGCCGGGCCCGACAGGGCTATGAGACCCAGTACTTC. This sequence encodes CASSRARQGYETQYF.

The CDR3 spells CASSQSGGANVLTF. CDR3 DNA sequence: TGTGCCAGTAGCCAATCAGGCGGGGCCAACGTCCTGACTTTC. The chain employs TRBV19 and TRBJ2-6; D remains ambiguous. This CDR3 region has 14 residues. Germline CDR1 reads LNHDA; CDR2 reads SQIVND (reference sequence). V lost 6 bases to trimming and J lost 4 bases, with 10 bases between them.

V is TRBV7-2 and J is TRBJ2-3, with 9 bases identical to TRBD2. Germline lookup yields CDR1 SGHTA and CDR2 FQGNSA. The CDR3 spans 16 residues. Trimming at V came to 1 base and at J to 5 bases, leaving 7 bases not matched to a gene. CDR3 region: CASSLGGGRAGDTQYF. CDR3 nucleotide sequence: TGTGCCAGCAGCTTAGGGGGCGGGAGGGCCGGAGATACGCAGTATTTT. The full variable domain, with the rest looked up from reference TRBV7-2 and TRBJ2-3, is GAGVSQSPSNKVTEKGKDVELRCDPISGHTALYWYRQSLGQGLEFLIYFQGNSAPDKSGLPSDRFSAERTGGSVSTLTIQRTQQEDSAVYLCASSLGGGRAGDTQYFGPGTRLTVL.

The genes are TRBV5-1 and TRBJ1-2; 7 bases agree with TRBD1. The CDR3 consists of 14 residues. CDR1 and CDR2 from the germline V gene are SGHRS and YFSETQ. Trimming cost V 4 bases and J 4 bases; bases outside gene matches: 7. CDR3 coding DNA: TGCGCCAGCAGCGCCGGCGGGGACAGCTATGGCTACACCTTC. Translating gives CASSAGGDSYGYTF.

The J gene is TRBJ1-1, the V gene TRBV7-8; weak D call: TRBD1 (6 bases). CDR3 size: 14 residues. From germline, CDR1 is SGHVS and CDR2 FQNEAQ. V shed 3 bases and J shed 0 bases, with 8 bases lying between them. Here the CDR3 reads CASSFGQMNTEAFF. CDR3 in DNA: TGTGCCAGCAGCTTCGGACAGATGAACACTGAAGCTTTCTTT.

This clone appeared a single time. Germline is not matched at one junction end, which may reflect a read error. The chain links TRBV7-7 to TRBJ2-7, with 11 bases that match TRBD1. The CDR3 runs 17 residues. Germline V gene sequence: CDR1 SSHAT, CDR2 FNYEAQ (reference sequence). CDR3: CASSLGLGDRGLYEQYF. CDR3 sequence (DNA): TGTGCTAGCAGCTTAGGCCTGGGGGACAGGGGGTTGTACGAGCAGTACTTC. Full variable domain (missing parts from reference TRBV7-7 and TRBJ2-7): GAGVSQSPRYKVTKRGQDVTLRCDPISSHATLYWYQQALGQGPEFLTYFNYEAQPDKSGLPSDRFSAERPEGSISTLTIQRTEQRDSAMYRCASSLGLGDRGLYEQYFGPGTRLTVT.

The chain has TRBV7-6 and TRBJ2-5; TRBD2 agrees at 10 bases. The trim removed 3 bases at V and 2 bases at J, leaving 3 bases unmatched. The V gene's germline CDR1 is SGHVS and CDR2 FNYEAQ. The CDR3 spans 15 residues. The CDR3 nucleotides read TGTGCCAGCAGCTTCACTAGCGGGATGCAAGAGACCCAGTACTTC. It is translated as CASSFTSGMQETQYF.

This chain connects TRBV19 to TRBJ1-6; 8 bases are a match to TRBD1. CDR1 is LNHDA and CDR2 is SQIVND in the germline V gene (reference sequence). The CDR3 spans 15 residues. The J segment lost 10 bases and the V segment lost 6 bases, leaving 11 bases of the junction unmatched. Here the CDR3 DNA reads TGTGCCAGTAGGGACGGGACAGGCGGCAGGTCACCCCTCCACTTT. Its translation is CASRDGTGGRSPLHF.

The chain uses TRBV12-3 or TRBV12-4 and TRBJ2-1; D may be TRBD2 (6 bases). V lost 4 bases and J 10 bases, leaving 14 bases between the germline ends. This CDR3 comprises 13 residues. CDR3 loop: CASSSGLPREQFF. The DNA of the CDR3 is TGTGCCAGCAGTTCGGGACTCCCTCGCGAGCAGTTCTTC.

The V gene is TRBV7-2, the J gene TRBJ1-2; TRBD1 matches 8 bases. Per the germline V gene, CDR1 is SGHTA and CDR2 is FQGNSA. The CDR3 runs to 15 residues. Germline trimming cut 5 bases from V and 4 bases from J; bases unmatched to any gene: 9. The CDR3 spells CASSRTGQGGYGYTF. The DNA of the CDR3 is TGTGCCAGCAGCAGAACCGGACAGGGAGGCTATGGCTACACCTTC.

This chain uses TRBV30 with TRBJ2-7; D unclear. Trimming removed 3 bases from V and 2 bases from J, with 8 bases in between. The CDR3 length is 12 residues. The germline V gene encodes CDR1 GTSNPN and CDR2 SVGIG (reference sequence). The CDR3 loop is CAWSMRTYEQYF. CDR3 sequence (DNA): TGTGCCTGGAGCATGCGGACCTACGAGCAGTACTTC.

CDR3: CASSRAPIQGIAKNIQYF. CDR3 coding DNA: TGTGCCAGTAGTAGGGCGCCGATCCAGGGGATAGCCAAAAACATTCAGTACTTC. The genes are TRBV19 and TRBJ2-4, with TRBD1 as a possible D gene (6 bases). Trimming cost V 4 bases and J 0 bases, with 19 bases left between them. CDR3 length equals 18 residues. Germline CDR1 LNHDA, CDR2 SQIVND (reference sequence).